The clone carrying this TCR beta chain was counted between two and nine times. The antigen remains undetermined. The data originate from a study of blood T cells in healthy people across ages. General study results and limits: As naive T cell percentage varied, TCR beta diversity correlated strongly with it.

Germline CDR1 is DFQATT and CDR2 is SNEGSKA (reference sequence). The V end lost 5 bases, the J end lost 1 base, and 6 bases lay between the germline ends. The CDR3 has 12 residues. Researchers isolated at least 7 million PBMCs per sample. Each sample yielded at least 5.5 micrograms of PBMC total RNA. The second PCR ran roughly 6 to 11 cycles with a sample-barcoded 5' primer and J-beta primers. Each CDR3 protein is one row after TCRdb ran MiXCR on the 5' RACE reads. In the table there are nearly 800,000 distinct CDR3 sequences, more than 50% of which are singletons. The sequencing input was blood. This clonotype was obtained from a man aged 35-49 years in good health. The genes are TRBV20-1 and TRBJ1-5; D call uncertain. Written as DNA, the CDR3 is TGCAGTGCTGGGCAGAGCAATCAGCCCCAGCATTTT. Its translation is CSAGQSNQPQHF.